The next 23 T cell receptor beta chains were all read from a single sample in a study of technical replicates of blood from a few donors. Measured with immunoSEQ multiplex PCR; TCRdb has only the in-frame clones, and not every one. The repertoire holds fewer than 90,000 clones, 94% seen once, with approximately 0.41% in the top ten. What was sequenced was T cells isolated from PBMCs. Source of these receptors: a human donor in good health.

The genes are TRBV7-3 and TRBJ1-1; a possible D gene is TRBD1 (5 bases). This CDR3 comprises 15 residues. Germline CDR1 and CDR2: SGHTA and FQGTGA. Trimming left V 4 bases short and J 0 bases short, with 12 bases between. The chain's CDR3 is CASSSSTAMNTEAFF. Written as DNA, the CDR3 is TGTGCCAGCAGCTCCTCGACAGCGATGAACACTGAAGCTTTCTTT.

The chain joins TRBV5-1 to TRBJ2-7; D perhaps matches TRBD1 (6 bases). Trimming left V 4 bases short and J 3 bases short, with 14 bases between. The germline gives CDR1 SGHRS, CDR2 YFSETQ. CDR3 length: 14 residues. CDR3 DNA: TGCGCCAGCAGCAGGGGGTTCTACTACTACGAGCAGTACTTC. It encodes CASSRGFYYYEQYF.

The gene calls are TRBV6-5 and TRBJ1-1, with D hard to call. This CDR3 has 15 residues. Trimming shortened V by 8 bases and J by 2 bases, and 18 bases separated the two germline ends. In germline, CDR1 is MNHEY, CDR2 SVGAGI. CDR3 DNA sequence: TGTGCCAGCGGGCTGGGCTTAGGATCAAACACTGAAGCTTTCTTT. Protein: CASGLGLGSNTEAFF.

J is TRBJ2-7 and V is TRBV11-2, with TRBD1 as a possible D gene (5 bases). V lost 4 bases and J 6 bases, leaving 10 bases between the germline ends. This CDR3 has 12 residues. Germline V gene sequence: CDR1 SGHAT, CDR2 FQNNGV. CDR3 nucleotides: TGTGCCAGCAGCTCCCAGGGATTCGAGCAGTACTTC. Protein: CASSSQGFEQYF.

The V and J genes are TRBV6-5 and TRBJ2-1; no clear D. The CDR3 spans 11 residues. V was pared by 8 bases and J by 7 bases, with 9 bases between. Germline CDR1 reads MNHEY; CDR2 reads SVGAGI. The CDR3 is CASLYGNEQFF. CDR3 nucleotides: TGTGCCAGCCTCTACGGGAATGAGCAGTTCTTC.

The genes are TRBV28 and TRBJ1-2, with D perhaps TRBD1 (5 bases). The germline gives CDR1 MDHEN, CDR2 SYDVKM. The germline V and J ends were trimmed by 1 base and 4 bases, with 13 bases remaining between them. This CDR3 has 15 amino acids. The CDR3 protein is CASSLSLGGSYGYTF. In DNA, the CDR3 is TGTGCCAGCAGTTTATCTTTGGGGGGGAGCTATGGCTACACCTTC.

The chain links TRBV9 to TRBJ1-2; tentative D call: TRBD1 (5 bases). The CDR3 totals 15 residues. Germline CDR1 is SGDLS and CDR2 is YYNGEE. V lost 4 bases and J 2 bases, leaving 15 bases between the germline ends. In nucleotides, the CDR3 is TGTGCCAGCAGCCCCCCGGGGGGGAACAACTATGGCTACACCTTC. Residues: CASSPPGGNNYGYTF.

This chain joins TRBV27 and TRBJ1-4; no firm D call. This CDR3 contains 13 residues. CDR1 is MNHEY and CDR2 is SMNVEV in the germline V gene (reference sequence). V was cut by 5 bases and J by 8 bases, with 12 bases left in between. In nucleotides, the CDR3 is TGTGCCAGCAGTCCACGGGCGGGGGAAAAACTGTTTTTT. Its translation is CASSPRAGEKLFF. Together with reference TRBV27 and TRBJ1-4, the CDR3 gives the full variable domain: EAQVTQNPRYLITVTGKKLTVTCSQNMNHEYMSWYRQDPGLGLRQIYYSMNVEVTDKGDVPEGYKVSRKEKRNFPLILESPSPNQTSLYFCASSPRAGEKLFFGSGTQLSVL.

The gene calls are TRBV7-9 and TRBJ1-4; 7 positions match TRBD1. V dropped 5 bases and J dropped 7; count of bases not matched to a gene: 10. Germline CDR1 reads SEHNR; CDR2 reads FQNEAQ (reference sequence). This CDR3 comprises 15 residues. CDR3: CASSRSGTEAEKLFF. The CDR3 DNA is TGTGCCAGCAGCCGCTCCGGGACAGAAGCTGAAAAACTGTTTTTT. Filled out from reference TRBV7-9 and TRBJ1-4, the complete variable domain reads DTGVSQNPRHKITKRGQNVTFRCDPISEHNRLYWYRQTLGQGPEFLTYFQNEAQLEKSRLLSDRFSAERPKGSFSTLEIQRTEQGDSAMYLCASSRSGTEAEKLFFGSGTQLSVL.

In DNA, the CDR3 is TGTGCCAGCAGCCTAGGAGCTGGAGCTGGGGCCAACGTCCTGACTTTC. Protein sequence: CASSLGAGAGANVLTF. The chain is built from TRBV9 and TRBJ2-6; D is unclear. With 4 bases removed from V and 2 bases from J, the gap between germline ends came to 13 bases. Germline V gene data show CDR1 as SGDLS and CDR2 as YYNGEE. This CDR3 is 16 amino acids long. Full variable domain (rest looked up from reference TRBV9 and TRBJ2-6): DSGVTQTPKHLITATGQRVTLRCSPRSGDLSVYWYQQSLDQGLQFLIQYYNGEERAKGNILERFSAQQFPDLHSELNLSSLELGDSALYFCASSLGAGAGANVLTFGAGSRLTVL.

The gene calls are TRBV2 and TRBJ2-6; D is ambiguous. The length of the CDR3 is 16 residues. Germline V CDR1 and CDR2: SNHLY, FYNNEI. Trimming removed 6 bases from V and 1 base from J, with 13 bases in between. The CDR3 loop is CASREHTGSGANVLTF. The CDR3 nucleotides read TGTGCCAGCAGGGAACATACGGGTTCTGGGGCCAACGTCCTGACTTTC.

The rearrangement links TRBV5-4 to TRBJ2-1; 7 bases align to TRBD1. CDR3 length: 15 residues. In germline, CDR1 is SGHNT, CDR2 YYREEE (reference sequence). The V gene end was trimmed by 3 bases and the J gene end by 4 bases; junction bases not matched to a gene: 7. The CDR3 region has the DNA TGTGCCAGCAGCTCAATGTGGACAGGTTACAATGAGCAGTTCTTC. Encoded protein: CASSSMWTGYNEQFF.

In DNA, the CDR3 is TGCAGCGTTGAACCAACAGGGCGCGAGCAGTACTTC. It encodes CSVEPTGREQYF. The chain links TRBV29-1 to TRBJ2-7; D may be TRBD1 (6 bases). Germline assignment: CDR1 SQVTM and CDR2 ANQGSEA. CDR3 length equals 12 residues. Between the trimmed V and J ends, which lost 2 bases and 6 bases, there was a span of 11 bases.

The CDR3 DNA reads TGTGCCAGCAGCTTACTGGCAGGGGGCAACCAAGAGACCCAGTACTTC. It is translated as CASSLLAGGNQETQYF. The gene calls are TRBV7-9 and TRBJ2-5, with TRBD1 matching over 8 bases. The germline V gene encodes CDR1 SEHNR and CDR2 FQNEAQ (reference sequence). The V and J ends lost 2 bases and 0 bases, in that order; junction bases with no gene match: 5. The CDR3 consists of 16 residues.

This chain joins TRBV6-4 and TRBJ2-4; no definite D call. CDR3 length equals 16 residues. Per germline, CDR1 MRHNA and CDR2 SNTAGT. With 2 bases removed from V and 1 base from J, the gap between germline ends came to 12 bases. Here the CDR3 DNA reads TGTGCCAGCAGTGACAGTCTTCAGATCGCCAAAAACATTCAGTACTTC. Translated: CASSDSLQIAKNIQYF.

The gene calls are TRBV6-1 and TRBJ2-7; no clear D gene. Germline lookup yields CDR1 MNHNS and CDR2 SASEGT. The length of the CDR3 is 13 residues. The germline V and J ends were trimmed by 0 bases and 3 bases, with 6 bases remaining between them. The CDR3 is CASSEAYSYEQYF. CDR3 sequence (DNA): TGTGCCAGCAGTGAAGCGTACAGCTACGAGCAGTACTTC.

This chain joins TRBV5-1 and TRBJ2-5; the match to TRBD2 covers 8 bases. Germline assignment: CDR1 SGHRS and CDR2 YFSETQ. This CDR3 contains 15 residues. The junction had 6 bases not matched to a gene; V was cut back by 4 bases and J by 1 base. The CDR3 DNA sequence: TGCGCCAGCAGCGCATCTACTAGCGGCCAAGAGACCCAGTACTTC. The encoded protein is CASSASTSGQETQYF.

The chain carries TRBV6-1 and TRBJ1-1, with D possibly being TRBD1 (5 bases). The CDR3 loop spans 14 amino acids. V was clipped by 4 bases and J by 0 bases, with 9 bases between them. Per germline, CDR1 MNHNS and CDR2 SASEGT. The CDR3 bases are TGTGCCAGCAGTGCATTACAGGTGAACACTGAAGCTTTCTTT. Translation gives CASSALQVNTEAFF.

This clone appeared once. The CDR3 nucleotides read TGTGCCAGCAGCCTCTCGGGGGGGCGGGCCGCCTCAAATGAGCAGTTCTTC. Encoded protein: CASSLSGGRAASNEQFF. V gene TRBV9 combines with J gene TRBJ2-1; 8 nucleotides agree with TRBD2. With V trimmed by 4 bases and J by 7 bases, 16 bases remained unmatched. The CDR3 sequence is 17 residues long. Germline CDR1 is SGDLS and CDR2 is YYNGEE.

The chain combines TRBV28 with TRBJ1-1; D possibly corresponds to TRBD1 (6 bases). The CDR3 has 14 amino acids. V was shortened by 5 bases and J by 8 bases, with 18 bases between the two germline ends. The germline gives CDR1 MDHEN, CDR2 SYDVKM. CDR3: CASSRAGALPEAFF. CDR3 sequence (DNA): TGTGCCAGCAGTCGGGCAGGGGCCCTGCCAGAAGCTTTCTTT.

DNA for the CDR3: TGTGCCAGCAGCTTAGAGCCACGGAACACCATATATTTT. Amino acids: CASSLEPRNTIYF. This chain uses TRBV11-2 with TRBJ1-3, with D unclear. Trimming shortened V by 0 bases and J by 7 bases, and 7 bases separated the two germline ends. Germline CDR1 and CDR2: SGHAT and FQNNGV. CDR3 size: 13 residues.

The sample holds one count of this clone. The chain has TRBV27 and TRBJ1-2; tentatively, D is TRBD1 (5 bases). Trimming removed 2 bases from V and 4 bases from J, with 11 bases in between. The CDR3 covers 14 residues. The germline CDR1 and CDR2 sequences are MNHEY and SMNVEV (reference sequence). For the CDR3, the DNA is TGTGCCAGCAGTTTACAGGGATACGGCTATGGCTACACCTTC. Residues: CASSLQGYGYGYTF.

The CDR3 DNA reads as TGTGCCAGCGGGGGGAGGCCCTACAATGAGCAGTTCTTC. Protein: CASGGRPYNEQFF. This chain links TRBV6-5 with TRBJ2-1, with a tentative D call TRBD2 (6 bases). Between the trimmed V and J ends, which lost 8 bases and 2 bases, there was a span of 10 bases. The V gene's germline CDR1 is MNHEY and CDR2 SVGAGI. The CDR3 covers 13 residues.